This entry lists 20 T cell receptor beta chains sequenced from one sample in a study of OX40 agonist ivuxolimab in advanced cancers. Data came from immunoSEQ multiplex PCR; TCRdb stores just in-frame clones and leaves some out. The data hold 65,000 to 85,000 clones, with 80% to 95% observed a single time. The starting material was CD4+ or CD8+ T cells sorted from blood, obtained in a trial of the OX40 agonist ivuxolimab. These receptors all stem from an adult with an advanced solid tumor such as melanoma, head and neck, liver or kidney cancer.

The gene calls are TRBV6-5 and TRBJ2-5; tentative D call: TRBD1 (6 bases). Germline V gene lookup returns CDR1 MNHEY and CDR2 SVGAGI. V lost 8 bases to trimming and J lost 0 bases, with 16 bases between them. The CDR3 runs to 15 residues. As DNA, the CDR3 is TGTGCCAGCGCAGTATCCGGGACATACCAAGAGACCCAGTACTTC. Its translation: CASAVSGTYQETQYF.

The rearrangement links TRBV4-1 to TRBJ1-5; a possible D gene is TRBD1 (5 bases). Germline V lookup: CDR1 MGHRA, CDR2 YSYEKL. The CDR3 length is 16 residues. With 0 bases removed from V and 4 bases from J, the gap between germline ends came to 13 bases. DNA of the CDR3: TGCGCCAGCAGCCAAGATTGGTCCGGGGGGAATCAGCCCCAGCATTTT. This translates into CASSQDWSGGNQPQHF.

The CDR3 is CASSLGTSLQYF. CDR3 in DNA: TGTGCCAGCAGCCTCGGGACTAGCCTCCAGTACTTC. The J gene is TRBJ2-5, the V gene TRBV13; 9 bases map to TRBD2. The trim removed 5 bases at V and 10 bases at J, leaving 5 bases unmatched. Germline V gene data show CDR1 as PRHDT and CDR2 as FYEKMQ (reference sequence). The CDR3 extends over 12 amino acids.

CDR3 nucleotides: TGTGCCAGCAGCTTAGTGGACCACTACACCGGGGAGCTGTTTTTT. Its protein is CASSLVDHYTGELFF. The gene calls are TRBV7-6 and TRBJ2-2; D gene unclear. The germline CDR1 and CDR2 sequences are SGHVS and FNYEAQ. CDR3 length: 15 residues. Between the trimmed V and J ends, which lost 1 base and 3 bases, there was a span of 9 bases. Supplemented by reference TRBV7-6 and TRBJ2-2, the full variable domain reads GAGVSQSPRYKVTKRGQDVALRCDPISGHVSLYWYRQALGQGPEFLTYFNYEAQQDKSGLPNDRFSAERPEGSISTLTIQRTEQRDSAMYRCASSLVDHYTGELFFGEGSRLTVL.

The V call is TRBV7-6, the J call TRBJ2-5; no reliable D call. The CDR3 extends over 14 amino acids. From germline, CDR1 is SGHVS and CDR2 FNYEAQ. Trimming took 5 bases from V and 0 from J, leaving 10 bases between them. CDR3 nucleotides: TGTGCCAGCAGCCTGACACAAAACCAAGAGACCCAGTACTTC. It specifies CASSLTQNQETQYF.

This chain uses TRBV7-9 with TRBJ1-2, with 10 bases that match TRBD1. In germline, CDR1 is SEHNR, CDR2 FQNEAQ (reference sequence). The J segment lost 8 bases and the V segment lost 3 bases, leaving 6 bases of the junction unmatched. This CDR3 has 14 amino acids. CDR3 amino acids: CASSFPTGGEGYTF. CDR3 in DNA: TGTGCCAGCAGCTTTCCGACAGGGGGCGAAGGCTACACCTTC. Supplemented by reference TRBV7-9 and TRBJ1-2, the full variable domain reads DTGVSQNPRHKITKRGQNVTFRCDPISEHNRLYWYRQTLGQGPEFLTYFQNEAQLEKSRLLSDRFSAERPKGSFSTLEIQRTEQGDSAMYLCASSFPTGGEGYTFGSGTRLTVV.

V gene TRBV19 combines with J gene TRBJ2-1; D may be TRBD1 (6 bases). The V end lost 6 bases, the J end lost 6 bases, and 15 bases lay between the germline ends. There are 14 residues in the CDR3. Germline CDR1 and CDR2: LNHDA and SQIVND (reference sequence). The CDR3 loop reads CASRQGPTSNEQFF. CDR3 DNA: TGTGCCAGTAGACAGGGCCCCACCTCCAATGAGCAGTTCTTC.

The chain joins TRBV19 to TRBJ2-7; D may be TRBD1 (6 bases). The CDR3 consists of 14 residues. CDR1 LNHDA and CDR2 SQIVND come from the germline V gene (reference sequence). The germline V and J ends were trimmed by 4 bases and 2 bases, with 12 bases remaining between them. CDR3 residues: CASSTRGFPYEQYF. The CDR3 region has the DNA TGTGCCAGTAGTACCAGGGGATTCCCCTACGAGCAGTACTTC.

In its sample, this clone was seen once. The V and J genes are TRBV27 and TRBJ1-4; perhaps TRBD1 as D (5 bases). Trimming took 5 bases from V and 1 from J, leaving 20 bases between them. Germline CDR1 MNHEY, CDR2 SMNVEV (reference sequence). The CDR3 runs to 18 residues. The CDR3 loop is CASSPIAGYGITNEKLFF. The CDR3 DNA follows: TGTGCCAGCAGTCCGATCGCAGGGTATGGAATAACTAATGAAAAACTGTTTTTT.

The V and J genes are TRBV6-4 and TRBJ1-5, with D hard to call. The germline V and J ends were trimmed by 2 bases and 8 bases, with 16 bases remaining between them. Germline CDR1 and CDR2: MRHNA and SNTAGT. The CDR3 is 15 residues long. In nucleotides, the CDR3 is TGTGCCAGCAGTGACGGCACCCGGAGGCTGGAGCCCCAGCATTTT. Translated, it gives CASSDGTRRLEPQHF.

The chain carries TRBV11-2 and TRBJ2-7; D gene unclear. CDR3 size: 13 residues. Germline V gene lookup returns CDR1 SGHAT and CDR2 FQNNGV. Deletions cut 2 bases from V and 3 bases from J, with 8 bases between. The CDR3: CASSLTQSYEQYF. The CDR3 DNA sequence: TGTGCCAGCAGCTTAACGCAGAGCTACGAGCAGTACTTC. Using reference TRBV11-2 and TRBJ2-7 for the parts outside the CDR3, the full variable domain is EAGVAQSPRYKIIEKRQSVAFWCNPISGHATLYWYQQILGQGPKLLIQFQNNGVVDDSQLPKDRFSAERLKGVDSTLKIQPAKLEDSAVYLCASSLTQSYEQYFGPGTRLTVT.

The chain carries TRBV4-1 and TRBJ1-5; D not resolved. The germline CDR1 and CDR2 sequences are MGHRA and YSYEKL. The CDR3 length is 16 residues. V was clipped by 0 bases and J by 0 bases, with 9 bases between them. CDR3 in amino acids: CASSQEAGISNQPQHF. The CDR3 region has the DNA TGCGCCAGCAGCCAAGAGGCCGGAATTAGCAATCAGCCCCAGCATTTT.

J is TRBJ1-5 and V is TRBV9; D remains ambiguous. CDR1 is SGDLS, CDR2 YYNGEE, per germline. V dropped 3 bases and J dropped 1 base, with 11 bases sitting between them. The CDR3 is 15 amino acids. The CDR3 here is CASSEEGTSNQPQHF. The CDR3 DNA follows: TGTGCCAGCAGCGAAGAGGGCACGAGCAATCAGCCCCAGCATTTT.

The V gene is TRBV10-1, the J gene TRBJ2-3; no firm D call. CDR3 length: 16 amino acids. Between the trimmed V and J ends, which lost 3 bases and 0 bases, there was a span of 13 bases. Germline V lookup: CDR1 WNHNN, CDR2 SYGVQD (reference sequence). The CDR3 is CASSDRRRASTDTQYF. CDR3 in DNA: TGCGCCAGCAGTGACAGACGGCGAGCTAGCACAGATACGCAGTATTTT.

The chain joins TRBV12-5 to TRBJ2-1, with no clear D. This CDR3 is 13 amino acids long. In germline, CDR1 is LGHNT, CDR2 FRNRAP. Trimming pared 2 bases from V and 5 bases from J, leaving 7 bases between. DNA of the CDR3: TGTGCTAGTGGTTTGACCCCTGACAATGAGCAGTTCTTC. Protein: CASGLTPDNEQFF.

The gene calls are TRBV19 and TRBJ2-7; D may be TRBD1 (6 bases). CDR1 and CDR2 (germline): LNHDA, SQIVND (reference sequence). Trimming cost V 5 bases and J 4 bases, with 12 bases left between them. This CDR3 comprises 13 residues. The CDR3, as DNA: TGTGCCAGTAGTGCAGGGGCAAAATACGAGCAGTACTTC. This translates into CASSAGAKYEQYF.

The chain recombines TRBV6-5 with TRBJ2-1; the match to TRBD2 covers 8 bases. The V segment lost 1 base and the J segment 7 bases; nucleotides outside the gene matches: 3. In germline, CDR1 is MNHEY, CDR2 SVGAGI. The CDR3 sequence is 14 residues long. For the CDR3, the DNA is TGTGCCAGCAGTTACTTAACGGGGGGGAATGAGCAGTTCTTC. Translation gives CASSYLTGGNEQFF.

This chain connects TRBV9 to TRBJ2-7; perhaps D is TRBD1 or TRBD2 (5 bases each). The CDR3 extends over 15 amino acids. Deletions cut 2 bases from V and 0 bases from J, with 12 bases between. Germline V gene data show CDR1 as SGDLS and CDR2 as YYNGEE. As DNA, the CDR3 is TGTGCCAGCAGCGTGGTGGGGACGAGCTCCTACGAGCAGTACTTC. The encoded protein is CASSVVGTSSYEQYF.

J is TRBJ2-3 and V is TRBV5-6; D remains ambiguous. V dropped 0 bases and J dropped 4 bases, with 0 bases sitting between them. Germline V gene sequence: CDR1 SGHDT, CDR2 YYEEEE. The CDR3 runs 11 residues. The DNA for the CDR3 is TGTGCCAGCAGCTTGGCAGATACGCAGTATTTT. Its translation is CASSLADTQYF.

Points on this clone: The junction shows a germline mismatch at one end, possibly a read error. This CDR3 reads CSVQDRGRLF. The CDR3, as DNA: TGCAGCGTTCAAGACAGGGGGCGGCTCTTC. This chain connects TRBV29-1 to TRBJ2-1; 10 bases fit TRBD1. The CDR3 is 10 residues long. Germline assignment: CDR1 SQVTM and CDR2 ANQGSEA.